What follows is one T cell receptor beta chain and its context. This entry belongs to a study of blood T cell repertoires in COVID-19. Turning to the study itself: Samples representing acute and convalescent COVID-19 were sourced from the United States, Italy and Spain. The cDNA or gDNA used as material had been derived from T cells, B-cell-depleted T cells, or PBMCs.

Trimming removed 8 bases from V and 8 bases from J; junction bases left unmatched: 3. Per the germline V gene, CDR1 is MGHDK and CDR2 is SYGVNS. The length of the CDR3 is 13 residues. In the original processing: Reference gene primer amplification yielded estimated nucleated cell counts. The repertoire was sequenced with immunoSEQ multiplex PCR; TCRdb's copy has only in-frame clones and lacks some. The V and J calls and clone size are taken from that table; D and trimming were inferred from the DNA. The table shows 130,000 to 150,000 clones, with approximately 80% occurring only once. The material sequenced was peripheral blood. The rearrangement uses TRBV25-1 and TRBJ1-6; 10 bases map to TRBD1. The sequence came from a man in his 60s with active or convalescent COVID-19. In nucleotides, the CDR3 is TGTGCCAGCCGAGGGACAGGGGATTCACCCCTCCACTTT. It codes for CASRGTGDSPLHF.